The following is a TCR beta chain sequence with its context. The antigen is not known. CDR1 and CDR2 from the germline V gene are LGHDT and YNNKEL (reference sequence). This CDR3 comprises 13 residues. The germline V and J ends were trimmed by 3 bases and 6 bases, with 10 bases remaining between them. Genomic DNA served as template for TCR beta VDJ and CDR3 profiling. TCRdb itself ran the reads through MiXCR, one entry per CDR3 protein. There are some 220,000 distinct CDR3 sequences in the sample; about 37% occur only once, and roughly 1.1% lies in the top ten. The sample is drawn from a study of CD8+CD57+ T cells in acquired aplastic anemia. General study results and limits: No significant patient-versus-control difference appeared in CD8+ Simpson's diversity.

The receptor was derived from a human donor in good health, serving as a control. The chain carries TRBV3-1 and TRBJ2-3; D gene ambiguous. Input material: sorted CD4+, CD8+, or CD8+CD57+ T cells (not recorded which) from PBMCs. The CDR3 bases are TGTGCCAGCAGCCAGGTCACTCGTGATACGCAGTATTTT. Translating it yields CASSQVTRDTQYF.